The next 32 T cell receptor beta chains were all read from a single sample in a study of long-term antiretroviral therapy in people with HIV. The immunoSEQ assay was v3.0, run at survey level. Sequencing used immunoSEQ multiplex PCR; TCRdb keeps in-frame clones, though not all of them. Altogether around 25,000 clones are present, under 80% being singletons, with the ten largest covering around 11%. Sequenced here: unsorted PBMCs, sampled 1.1 years before starting antiretroviral therapy. The receptor source for this set is a woman between 35 and 50 years old with HIV.

This chain uses TRBV5-6 with TRBJ1-1; D remains ambiguous. Germline V CDR1 and CDR2: SGHDT, YYEEEE. V shed 2 bases and J shed 1 base, with 9 bases lying between them. The CDR3 is 14 residues long. CDR3: CASSFLSENTEAFF. The CDR3 DNA reads TGTGCCAGCAGCTTCTTGTCTGAGAACACTGAAGCTTTCTTT. The complete variable domain, with remaining parts taken from reference TRBV5-6 and TRBJ1-1, reads DAGVTQSPTHLIKTRGQQVTLRCSPKSGHDTVSWYQQALGQGPQFIFQYYEEEERQRGNFPDRFSGHQFPNYSSELNVNALLLGDSALYLCASSFLSENTEAFFGQGTRLTVV.

This clone appeared a few times. The V gene is TRBV14, the J gene TRBJ1-2; D uncertain. Germline V gene data show CDR1 as SGHDN and CDR2 as FVKESK. The V gene lost 0 bases and the J gene lost 0 bases, with 11 bases spanning the gap. CDR3 length equals 16 residues. The DNA for the CDR3 is TGTGCCAGCAGCCAAGATCCGGGGATGCCTAACTATGGCTACACCTTC. As protein: CASSQDPGMPNYGYTF.

This clone was seen a handful of times. The chain recombines TRBV2 with TRBJ2-2; D is possibly TRBD1 (6 bases). Trimming removed 5 bases from V and 0 bases from J, with 10 bases in between. The CDR3 has 15 residues. The germline V gene encodes CDR1 SNHLY and CDR2 FYNNEI. This chain's CDR3 is CASSIRTANTGELFF. CDR3 bases: TGTGCCAGCAGTATACGGACAGCGAACACCGGGGAGCTGTTTTTT.

This clone turned up a few times. V gene TRBV30 combines with J gene TRBJ1-5; D perhaps matches TRBD1 (6 bases). V was pared by 1 base and J by 11 bases, with 12 bases between. Germline V gene sequence: CDR1 GTSNPN, CDR2 SVGIG (reference sequence). The CDR3 sequence is 12 residues long. The CDR3 region has the DNA TGTGCCTGGAGTGACAGGGTGTCGACCCAGCATTTT. Protein sequence: CAWSDRVSTQHF.

J is TRBJ2-7 and V is TRBV21-1; TRBD2, the table's D call, was not compared with the DNA. TRBV21-1 is termed a pseudogene. This CDR3 contains 16 residues. CDR3 in DNA: TGTGCCAGCAGCAAGAACGGGACTAGCACCTCCTACGAGCAGTACTTC. It is translated as CASSKNGTSTSYEQYF.

The chain employs TRBV19 and TRBJ1-5; D is undetermined. This CDR3 spans 15 amino acids. Germline CDR1 and CDR2: LNHDA and SQIVND (reference sequence). V gave up 3 bases and J gave up 8 bases, with 17 bases separating them. The CDR3 region has the DNA TGTGCCAGTAGTATGGCGGCAGGCCAAGGGAAGCCCCAGCATTTT. This translates into CASSMAAGQGKPQHF.

The chain carries TRBV9 and TRBJ2-2; 12 nucleotides agree with TRBD2. This CDR3 has 18 amino acids. The V segment lost 0 bases and the J segment 5 bases; nucleotides outside the gene matches: 8. Germline-derived CDR1 and CDR2 are SGDLS and YYNGEE. The CDR3 protein is CASSVETSGSRLTGELFF. CDR3 nucleotides: TGTGCCAGCAGCGTAGAGACTAGCGGGAGTAGGTTAACCGGGGAGCTGTTTTTT.

J is TRBJ2-5 and V is TRBV27, with unresolved D. Germline V gene lookup returns CDR1 MNHEY and CDR2 SMNVEV (reference sequence). Trimming left V 3 bases short and J 4 bases short, with 9 bases between. This CDR3 is 13 amino acids long. As DNA, the CDR3 is TGTGCCAGCAGTTTGGGTTGGGGAGAGACCCAGTACTTC. Its protein product is CASSLGWGETQYF.

The CDR3 nucleotides are TGCAGCGTTGAATGGTTAGGGGGCCATACATTACAAGAGACCCAGTACTTC. Translated, it gives CSVEWLGGHTLQETQYF. J is TRBJ2-5 and V is TRBV29-1; 7 bases are shared with TRBD1. The trim removed 2 bases at V and 2 bases at J, leaving 14 bases unmatched. Germline assignment: CDR1 SQVTM and CDR2 ANQGSEA. The CDR3 is made up of 17 amino acids.

The rearrangement joins TRBV5-5 to TRBJ1-1, with 10 positions matching TRBD1. J gave up 3 bases and V 4 bases, and 6 bases lay outside the gene matches. CDR1 is SGHKS and CDR2 is YYEKEE in the germline V gene (reference sequence). This CDR3 region has 15 residues. As DNA, the CDR3 is TGTGCCAGCAGCGCCCGGGACAGGGGATACACTGAAGCTTTCTTT. Encoded protein: CASSARDRGYTEAFF. Drawing the rest from reference TRBV5-5 and TRBJ1-1, the complete variable domain is DAGVTQSPTHLIKTRGQQVTLRCSPISGHKSVSWYQQVLGQGPQFIFQYYEKEERGRGNFPDRFSARQFPNYSSELNVNALLLGDSALYLCASSARDRGYTEAFFGQGTRLTVV.

The chain couples TRBV5-1 to TRBJ2-1; 11 bases match TRBD2. The CDR3 spans 16 residues. The germline V gene has CDR1 SGHRS and CDR2 YFSETQ. V shed 0 bases and J 3 bases; nucleotides not matched to a gene: 2. DNA of the CDR3: TGCGCCAGCAGCTTGGGACTAGCGGGACTCTACAATGAGCAGTTCTTC. Protein sequence: CASSLGLAGLYNEQFF.

This chain joins TRBV5-4 and TRBJ2-1; maybe TRBD2 (5 bases). The V gene's germline CDR1 is SGHNT and CDR2 YYREEE (reference sequence). V lost 4 bases to trimming and J lost 10 bases, with 15 bases between them. There are 13 residues in the CDR3. The CDR3: CASSVTRTEEQFF. CDR3 bases: TGTGCCAGCAGCGTTACTAGGACGGAAGAGCAGTTCTTC.

This clone showed up just once. The chain uses TRBV6-5 and TRBJ1-2, with TRBD1 as a possible D gene (6 bases). CDR3 length equals 13 residues. Germline CDR1 is MNHEY and CDR2 is SVGAGI. Trimming pared 1 base from V and 6 bases from J, leaving 9 bases between. The CDR3 sequence is CASSYFEGDGYTF. Here the CDR3 DNA reads TGTGCCAGCAGTTACTTCGAGGGGGATGGCTACACCTTC.

This clone is a singleton in its sample. This chain links TRBV7-9 with TRBJ2-5; perhaps TRBD1 as D (6 bases). V was cut by 5 bases and J by 0 bases, with 13 bases left in between. The CDR3 is made up of 15 amino acids. CDR1 and CDR2 (germline): SEHNR, FQNEAQ (reference sequence). The CDR3 spells CASSPRDRNQETQYF. Written as DNA, the CDR3 is TGTGCCAGCAGCCCCAGAGACAGGAACCAAGAGACCCAGTACTTC.

This chain connects TRBV12-5 to TRBJ2-1, with D possibly being TRBD1 or TRBD2 (5 bases each). The CDR3 runs 11 residues. The V end was cut by 2 bases, the J end by 15 bases, with 11 bases between. In germline, CDR1 is LGHNT, CDR2 FRNRAP. CDR3 coding DNA: TGTGCTAGTGGTTTGTTGGGGACGGTGTTCTTC. Protein: CASGLLGTVFF.

This clone was picked up a small number of times. The same CDR3 can be traced to other DNA sequences in this sample. The V gene is TRBV5-1, the J gene TRBJ2-7; D possibly corresponds to TRBD1 (8 bases). CDR1 and CDR2 from the germline V gene are SGHRS and YFSETQ. Deletions cut 0 bases from V and 5 bases from J, with 15 bases between. The CDR3 is 15 amino acids. For the CDR3, the DNA is TGCGCCAGCAGCTTGGCGGACAGGGAGGGTCACGAGCAGTACTTC. This translates into CASSLADREGHEQYF.

The rearrangement joins TRBV2 to TRBJ1-1; D ambiguous. Germline values: CDR1 SNHLY, CDR2 FYNNEI. This CDR3 contains 12 residues. V was clipped by 3 bases and J by 1 base, with 3 bases between them. Here the CDR3 reads CASSDQNTEAFF. The CDR3 DNA is TGTGCCAGCAGTGATCAGAACACTGAAGCTTTCTTT.

This clone turned up a few times. V gene TRBV6-1 combines with J gene TRBJ2-1; perhaps TRBD2 as D (5 bases). V was shortened by 6 bases and J by 10 bases, with 10 bases between the two germline ends. The CDR3 extends over 11 amino acids. CDR1 and CDR2 from the germline V gene are MNHNS and SASEGT. This CDR3 reads CASSQLVEQFF. CDR3 nucleotide sequence: TGTGCCAGCAGCCAACTAGTGGAGCAGTTCTTC.

The V and J genes are TRBV5-6 and TRBJ1-3; D not resolved. Germline CDR1 and CDR2: SGHDT and YYEEEE. CDR3 length: 14 residues. Trimming removed 6 bases at V and 0 bases at J, with 10 bases between. The CDR3, as DNA: TGTGCCAGCAACCAGGTTAACTCTGGAAACACCATATATTTT. This encodes CASNQVNSGNTIYF.

The chain couples TRBV23-1 to TRBJ2-5; maybe TRBD2 (6 bases). TRBV23-1 is an ORF for which the function is uncertain. This CDR3 contains 18 residues. The V and J ends lost 3 bases and 2 bases respectively, with 22 bases between them. This chain's CDR3 is CASSQIELGGGPQETQYF. The CDR3 coding sequence is TGCGCCAGCAGTCAGATTGAGCTTGGGGGAGGCCCACAAGAGACCCAGTACTTC.

This chain uses TRBV25-1 with TRBJ1-5, with D uncertain. The CDR3 loop spans 12 amino acids. Per germline, CDR1 MGHDK and CDR2 SYGVNS. V lost 4 bases, J lost 4 bases, and 5 bases lay in between. The CDR3 sequence: CASSGPNQPQHF. As DNA, the CDR3 is TGTGCCAGCAGTGGCCCAAATCAGCCCCAGCATTTT.

This sequence joins TRBV11-3 and TRBJ2-1; TRBD2 agrees at 7 bases. V lost 5 bases to trimming and J lost 4 bases; unmatched junction nucleotides: 5. CDR1 is SGHNT, CDR2 YENEEA, per germline. The CDR3 has 14 amino acids. DNA of the CDR3: TGTGCCAGCAGCCTCCGGACTAGTTACAATGAGCAGTTCTTC. The encoded protein is CASSLRTSYNEQFF. The whole variable domain, remainder taken from reference TRBV11-3 and TRBJ2-1, is EAGVVQSPRYKIIEKKQPVAFWCNPISGHNTLYWYLQNLGQGPELLIRYENEEAVDDSQLPKDRFSAERLKGVDSTLKIQPAELGDSAVYLCASSLRTSYNEQFFGPGTRLTVL.

Worth noting for this clone: The junction shows a germline mismatch at one end, possibly a read error. The V and J genes are TRBV6-6 and TRBJ1-2; D is undetermined. This CDR3 spans 10 amino acids. Germline CDR1 MNHNY, CDR2 SVGAGI (reference sequence). This chain's CDR3 is CASSYTRPFF. The CDR3 nucleotides read TGTGCCAGCAGTTACACCAGGCCCTTTTTT.

The J gene is TRBJ1-2, the V gene TRBV5-6, with D perhaps matching TRBD1 (6 bases). CDR3 length: 12 residues. V lost 4 bases, J lost 3 bases, and 7 bases lay in between. Looked up from germline, CDR1 is SGHDT and CDR2 is YYEEEE. CDR3 amino acids: CASSGGHYGYTF. CDR3 DNA sequence: TGTGCCAGCAGCGGGGGGCACTATGGCTACACCTTC.

The rearrangement joins TRBV12-5 to TRBJ2-3; D call uncertain. This CDR3 spans 13 amino acids. The ends were cut back, 1 base at V and 2 bases at J, with 4 bases in the middle. Germline V lookup: CDR1 LGHNT, CDR2 FRNRAP. CDR3 coding DNA: TGTGCTAGTGGTTTGGGAGACACAGATACGCAGTATTTT. As protein: CASGLGDTDTQYF.

The rearrangement uses TRBV5-6 and TRBJ2-7, with D possibly matching TRBD1 (5 bases). The CDR3 loop spans 14 amino acids. The V gene's germline CDR1 is SGHDT and CDR2 YYEEEE. V gave up 0 bases and J gave up 2 bases, with 9 bases separating them. The CDR3 region has the DNA TGTGCCAGCAGCTTGGAAGGGGTTCCCTACGAGCAGTACTTC. It specifies CASSLEGVPYEQYF.

The chain joins TRBV4-2 to TRBJ2-5; TRBD1 aligns across 10 bases. V lost 4 bases, J lost 5 bases, and 13 bases stayed unmatched. This CDR3 is built from 17 residues. Germline V gene data show CDR1 as LGHNA and CDR2 as YNFKEQ. Written as DNA, the CDR3 is TGTGCCAGCAGCCTAGCAGGGGACAGGGGAGGGGGGGAGACCCAGTACTTC. Protein product: CASSLAGDRGGGETQYF.

The rearrangement joins TRBV27 to TRBJ2-7, with D unresolved. CDR3 size: 15 residues. The V gene's germline CDR1 is MNHEY and CDR2 SMNVEV (reference sequence). V was trimmed by 2 bases and J by 3 bases, leaving 14 bases between them. The CDR3 here is CASSLEAGYLYEQYF. DNA for the CDR3: TGTGCCAGCAGTTTAGAGGCAGGCTATCTCTACGAGCAGTACTTC.

The table lists this clone with a few counts. This chain uses TRBV19 with TRBJ1-2, with 7 bases matching TRBD1. The CDR3 sequence is 14 residues long. The V gene end was trimmed by 3 bases and the J gene end by 4 bases; junction bases not matched to a gene: 5. CDR1 LNHDA and CDR2 SQIVND come from the germline V gene (reference sequence). CDR3 in amino acids: CASSIRRDSYGYTF. The CDR3 coding sequence is TGTGCCAGTAGTATTCGGCGGGACAGCTATGGCTACACCTTC.

CDR3 sequence reads: CASSYLLSINSPLHF. CDR3 coding DNA: TGTGCCAGCAGCTACCTTCTGAGCATCAATTCACCCCTCCACTTT. J is TRBJ1-6 and V is TRBV5-5; D is unclear. V was cut by 3 bases and J by 7 bases, with 14 bases left in between. The CDR3 runs to 15 residues. Germline values: CDR1 SGHKS, CDR2 YYEKEE (reference sequence).

The rearrangement joins TRBV18 to TRBJ2-1; D uncertain. Germline V gene lookup returns CDR1 KGHSH and CDR2 LQKENI. This CDR3 spans 13 amino acids. The V gene lost 5 bases and the J gene lost 8 bases, with 13 bases spanning the gap. The CDR3 here is CASSKSPVDEQFF. CDR3 nucleotides: TGTGCCAGCTCAAAGTCGCCTGTGGATGAGCAGTTCTTC.

This chain connects TRBV19 to TRBJ2-7; a possible D gene is TRBD2 (7 bases). Trimming shortened V by 5 bases and J by 5 bases, and 16 bases separated the two germline ends. The length of the CDR3 is 14 residues. Per germline, CDR1 LNHDA and CDR2 SQIVND (reference sequence). The CDR3 DNA sequence: TGTGCCAGTAGTCCCTACGGGGGGCGGCACGAGCAGTACTTC. Protein: CASSPYGGRHEQYF.